The sequence of this T cell receptor beta chain was determined in a study of T cell repertoires in cytomegalovirus infection. TCRdb re-derived calls from the reads in MiXCR, one entry per CDR3 protein. There are about 140,000 distinct CDR3 sequences in the sample; about 6.1% occur only once, and roughly 18% lies in the top ten. Study observations and caveats: The cumulative frequency of public TCR beta families identified carriers of CMV plus the relevant HLA. Dominating the ex vivo response were TCR beta clonotypes that were CMV-specific and HLA-C-restricted.

Trimming took off 0 bases at V and 9 bases at J, with 18 bases between the two ends. Germline V gene sequence: CDR1 MNHEY, CDR2 SVGEGT. The CDR3 extends over 16 amino acids. This clonotype showed up many times. Its cognate antigen is unknown. The sequencing input was PBMCs. The sequence came from a human donor in good health (CMV status not recorded). Some clones in this sample may be carry-over from other donors' samples. The chain employs TRBV6-2 or TRBV6-3 and TRBJ1-5; the D gene is possibly TRBD1 (6 bases). CDR3 nucleotide sequence: TGTGCCAGCAGTTACTCGTCCTACGGGGGGGCTCCGCCCCAGCATTTT. Translated, it gives CASSYSSYGGAPPQHF.